Sequencing of this TCR beta chain was carried out in a study of blood T cell repertoires in COVID-19. In the study overall: Sites across the United States, Italy and Spain contributed samples from acute and convalescent COVID-19.

V was clipped by 4 bases and J by 1 base, with 10 bases between them. CDR1 is KGHSH, CDR2 LQKENI, per germline. The CDR3 covers 14 residues. Some clones are missing from TCRdb's copy, which holds only in-frame ones; the method was immunoSEQ multiplex PCR. The table lists some 510,000 clones, over 75% of them singletons, with over 1.5% in the top ten. Membership in each cohort depended on participant-reported clinical history. Either two negative PCRs, clearance, or symptom resolution qualified Cohort 3 donors as recovered. V usage is TRBV18 and J usage is TRBJ1-1; D remains unclear. The receptor was isolated from a woman in her thirties or forties who had recovered from COVID-19. Sample: PBMCs or T cells enriched from blood (not recorded which). The CDR3 region has the DNA TGTGCCAGCTCACGCACGAACGGGAACACTGAAGCTTTCTTT. Translation gives CASSRTNGNTEAFF.